This T cell receptor beta chain was recorded in a study of blood T cell repertoires in COVID-19. Whole-study context: T cells, B-cell-depleted T cells, or PBMCs supplied cDNA or gDNA.

Produced via immunoSEQ multiplex PCR; TCRdb's table is partial and in-frame only. The table has 100,000 to 150,000 clones, approximately 86% seen once; the top ten hold about 10%. J lost 4 bases, V lost 8 bases, and 3 bases had no gene match. Germline loops: CDR1 LNHDA, CDR2 SQIVND (reference sequence). The CDR3 is 13 residues long. Sequenced material: peripheral blood. The sequence was obtained from a woman aged 70-85 years with COVID-19, enrolled during active disease. V usage is TRBV19 and J usage is TRBJ1-1, with TRBD1 identical over 11 bases. The CDR3 DNA follows: TGTGCCAGTGTGGGACAGGGGGTCACTGAAGCTTTCTTT. It translates to CASVGQGVTEAFF.